This TCR beta chain emerged from a study of cytotoxic CD8 clonotypes in ibrutinib-treated CLL. About the study: Patients attained 24 partial and 2 complete responses; at median 68 months, around 14 remained remitted while 12 progressed. Samples had a mean of roughly 250,000 productive templates and almost 95,000 productive rearrangements. Study observations and caveats: There were differences in sampling times between sustained-remission and progressing patients. Clonality increased with ibrutinib response but returned toward baseline at progression.

The method was immunoSEQ multiplex PCR; TCRdb's version includes in-frame clones alone and lacks a portion of them. The profile covers tens of thousands of clones, with roughly 85% appearing a single time and less than 45% taken by the ten largest. Notes on this clone: The antigen remains unidentified.

The sequencing here drew on PBMCs, taken after 24 months of ibrutinib treatment. The TCR sequence derives from a human donor with chronic lymphocytic leukemia.

In DNA, the CDR3 is TGTGCCAGCAGCGTAGATGGGGTGGACACCGGGGAGCTGTTTTTT. This codes for CASSVDGVDTGELFF. J is TRBJ2-2 and V is TRBV9; unclear D gene. There are 15 residues in the CDR3. V was clipped by 0 bases and J by 3 bases, with 9 bases between them. Germline V CDR1 and CDR2: SGDLS, YYNGEE.